These T cell receptor beta chains were read from a single sample in a study of shared clonotypes between healthy human individuals. Sequencing was performed with immunoSEQ multiplex PCR; in TCRdb, only in-frame clones are kept and a portion is missing. The sample shows some 1,900,000 clones, about 95% of them seen only once. Sequenced input: naive CD8+ T cells sorted from blood. Every receptor here comes from a man aged 18 to 35 in good health. CDR3s include the opening cysteine and the closing phenylalanine or tryptophan. D genes are given only for firm matches. Size tells how often a clone was seen (once, few, many) or the class of an expanded clone, and some rows leave it out.

>16|-|TRBV7-9|TRBJ2-3|-
CASSLYPGGRTDTQYF
TGTGCCAGCAGCTTGTATCCCGGGGGACGCACAGATACGCAGTATTTT
>13|-|TRBV27|TRBJ2-5|-
CASSLDGEETQYF
TGTGCCAGCAGTTTGGACGGAGAAGAGACCCAGTACTTC
>19|once|TRBV7-9|TRBJ2-3|TRBD2
CASSPKGLAAKHGTDTQYF
TGTGCCAGCAGCCCCAAGGGACTAGCGGCAAAGCACGGCACAGATACGCAGTATTTT
>14|-|TRBV4-1|TRBJ1-2|-
CASSQVPVGYGYTF
TGCGCCAGCAGCCAAGTGCCGGTTGGCTATGGCTACACCTTC
>18|once|TRBV7-9|TRBJ2-6|-
CASSLGQAFHSGANVLTF
TGTGCCAGCAGCTTGGGGCAGGCCTTTCACTCTGGGGCCAACGTCCTGACTTTC
>12|-|TRBV6-4|TRBJ1-2|-
CASSDLQGGYTF
TGTGCCAGCAGTGACCTCCAGGGCGGCTACACCTTC
>13|-|TRBV5-6|TRBJ2-3|TRBD1
CASSRQGPDTQYF
TGTGCCAGCAGCCGACAGGGCCCAGATACGCAGTATTTT
>13|-|TRBV28|TRBJ2-1|-
CASRRTGDNEQFF
TGTGCCAGCAGAAGGACGGGCGACAATGAGCAGTTCTTC
>15|-|TRBV5-3|TRBJ1-5|-
CARSLRGYSNQPQHF
TGTGCCAGAAGCTTACGAGGGTATAGCAATCAGCCCCAGCATTTT
>18|-|TRBV10-3|TRBJ2-1|TRBD2
CAISEKTSGTLSYNEQFF
TGTGCCATCAGTGAGAAGACTAGCGGGACCCTCTCCTACAATGAGCAGTTCTTC
>16|-|TRBV13|TRBJ1-2|TRBD1
CASSSTGVGLIYGYTF
TGTGCCAGCAGCTCGACAGGGGTCGGGTTAATCTATGGCTACACCTTC
>13|-|TRBV29-1|TRBJ2-3|-
CSVERDDTDTQYF
TGCAGCGTTGAAAGGGATGACACAGATACGCAGTATTTT
>14|-|TRBV5-1|TRBJ2-7|TRBD1
CASSLWGQGNEQYF
TGCGCCAGCAGCTTGTGGGGACAGGGAAACGAGCAGTACTTC
>13|-|TRBV6-5|TRBJ2-2|-
CASSASVIGELFF
TGTGCCAGCAGTGCTAGCGTTATCGGGGAGCTGTTTTTT
>13|-|TRBV5-1|TRBJ1-1|-
CASSLGGTTEAFF
TGCGCCAGCAGCTTGGGGGGGACGACTGAAGCTTTCTTT
>15|-|TRBV5-6|TRBJ2-5|TRBD1
CASSLEVTGLETQYF
TGTGCCAGCAGCTTGGAAGTGACAGGGCTGGAGACCCAGTACTTC
>16|-|TRBV7-8|TRBJ1-1|-
CASSFFEEGVHTEAFF
TGTGCCAGCAGCTTCTTTGAGGAGGGGGTGCACACTGAAGCTTTCTTT
>14|-|TRBV5-6|TRBJ2-7|-
CASSLTELINEQYF
TGTGCCAGCAGCTTGACAGAATTAATAAACGAGCAGTACTTC
>11|-|TRBV7-9|TRBJ2-7|-
CASSLGDEQYF
TGTGCCAGCAGCCTGGGCGACGAGCAGTACTTC
>19|-|TRBV27|TRBJ2-1|TRBD2
CASSLAPSSGLGSYNEQFF
TGTGCCAGCAGTTTGGCCCCCTCTTCTGGACTAGGTTCCTACAATGAGCAGTTCTTC
>12|-|TRBV5-5|TRBJ2-7|-
CASSFGGQEQYF
TGTGCCAGCAGCTTTGGGGGACAAGAGCAGTACTTC
>15|once|TRBV4-1|TRBJ2-2|-
CASSQELQGSGELFF
TGCGCCAGCAGCCAGGAACTCCAGGGGTCCGGGGAGCTGTTTTTT
>18|-|TRBV9|TRBJ2-1|TRBD2
CASSAVGLAGVAYNEQFF
TGTGCCAGCAGCGCCGTGGGACTAGCGGGAGTGGCCTACAATGAGCAGTTCTTC
>15|-|TRBV4-1|TRBJ2-7|-
CASSGVVTGLYEQYF
TGCGCCAGCAGTGGGGTCGTGACAGGACTCTACGAGCAGTACTTC
>14|once|TRBV7-6|TRBJ2-1|TRBD1
CASSWGQADNEQFF
TGTGCCAGCAGCTGGGGACAGGCTGATAATGAGCAGTTCTTC
>16|-|TRBV6-5|TRBJ2-1|-
CASSYGTGEMRDEQFF
TGTGCCAGCAGTTACGGTACGGGAGAGATGCGGGATGAGCAGTTCTTC
>12|-|TRBV5-4|TRBJ1-6|-
CASSADGQTLHF
TGTGCCAGCAGCGCGGACGGACAGACCCTCCACTTT
>14|-|TRBV18|TRBJ2-5|TRBD1
CASSRDRYQETQYF
TGTGCCAGCTCACGGGACAGATACCAAGAGACCCAGTACTTC
>15|-|TRBV4-1|TRBJ2-5|-
CASSQDLRRGETQYF
TGCGCCAGCAGCCAAGATTTGAGGCGGGGTGAGACCCAGTACTTC